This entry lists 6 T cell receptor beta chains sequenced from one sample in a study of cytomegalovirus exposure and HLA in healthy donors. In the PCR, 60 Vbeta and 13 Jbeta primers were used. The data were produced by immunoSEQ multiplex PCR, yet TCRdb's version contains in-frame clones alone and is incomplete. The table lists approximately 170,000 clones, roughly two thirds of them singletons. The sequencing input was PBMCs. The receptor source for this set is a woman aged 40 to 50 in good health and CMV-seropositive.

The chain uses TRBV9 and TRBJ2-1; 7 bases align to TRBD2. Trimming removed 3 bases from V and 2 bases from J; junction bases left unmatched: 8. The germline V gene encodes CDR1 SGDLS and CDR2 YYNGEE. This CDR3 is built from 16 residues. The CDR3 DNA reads TGTGCCAGCAGCGGCGGCTGGCTAGCGGCCTACAATGAGCAGTTCTTC. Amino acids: CASSGGWLAAYNEQFF.

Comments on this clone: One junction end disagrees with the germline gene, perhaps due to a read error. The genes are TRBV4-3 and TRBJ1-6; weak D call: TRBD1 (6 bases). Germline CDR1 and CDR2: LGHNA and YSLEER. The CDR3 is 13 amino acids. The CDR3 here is CASSADRNSLLHF. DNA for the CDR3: TGCGCCAGCAGCGCAGACAGGAATTCACTCCTCCACTTT.

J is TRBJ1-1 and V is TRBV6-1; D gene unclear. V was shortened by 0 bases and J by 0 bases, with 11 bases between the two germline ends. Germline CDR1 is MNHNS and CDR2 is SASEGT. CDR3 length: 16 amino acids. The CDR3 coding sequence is TGTGCCAGCAGTGAAGCCGGTAGTTACTTGAACACTGAAGCTTTCTTT. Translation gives CASSEAGSYLNTEAFF.

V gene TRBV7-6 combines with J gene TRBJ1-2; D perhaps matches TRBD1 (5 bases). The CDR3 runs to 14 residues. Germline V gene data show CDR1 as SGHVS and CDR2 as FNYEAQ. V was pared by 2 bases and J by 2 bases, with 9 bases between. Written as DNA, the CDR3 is TGTGCCAGCAGCTTAACGGAGGGGAACTATGGCTACACCTTC. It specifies CASSLTEGNYGYTF. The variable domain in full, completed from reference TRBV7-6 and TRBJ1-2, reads GAGVSQSPRYKVTKRGQDVALRCDPISGHVSLYWYRQALGQGPEFLTYFNYEAQQDKSGLPNDRFSAERPEGSISTLTIQRTEQRDSAMYRCASSLTEGNYGYTFGSGTRLTVV.

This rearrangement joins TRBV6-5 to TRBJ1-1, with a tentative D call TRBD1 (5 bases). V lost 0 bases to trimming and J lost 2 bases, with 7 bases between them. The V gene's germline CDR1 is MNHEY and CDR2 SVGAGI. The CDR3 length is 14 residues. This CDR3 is CASSYSTANTEAFF. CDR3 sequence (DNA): TGTGCCAGCAGTTACTCGACAGCCAACACTGAAGCTTTCTTT.

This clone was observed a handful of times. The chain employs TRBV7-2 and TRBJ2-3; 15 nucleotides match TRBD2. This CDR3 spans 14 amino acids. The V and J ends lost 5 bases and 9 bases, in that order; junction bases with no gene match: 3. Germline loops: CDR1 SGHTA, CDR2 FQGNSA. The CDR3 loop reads CASSQGLAGGTQYF. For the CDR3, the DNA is TGTGCCAGCAGCCAGGGACTAGCGGGGGGCACGCAGTATTTT.